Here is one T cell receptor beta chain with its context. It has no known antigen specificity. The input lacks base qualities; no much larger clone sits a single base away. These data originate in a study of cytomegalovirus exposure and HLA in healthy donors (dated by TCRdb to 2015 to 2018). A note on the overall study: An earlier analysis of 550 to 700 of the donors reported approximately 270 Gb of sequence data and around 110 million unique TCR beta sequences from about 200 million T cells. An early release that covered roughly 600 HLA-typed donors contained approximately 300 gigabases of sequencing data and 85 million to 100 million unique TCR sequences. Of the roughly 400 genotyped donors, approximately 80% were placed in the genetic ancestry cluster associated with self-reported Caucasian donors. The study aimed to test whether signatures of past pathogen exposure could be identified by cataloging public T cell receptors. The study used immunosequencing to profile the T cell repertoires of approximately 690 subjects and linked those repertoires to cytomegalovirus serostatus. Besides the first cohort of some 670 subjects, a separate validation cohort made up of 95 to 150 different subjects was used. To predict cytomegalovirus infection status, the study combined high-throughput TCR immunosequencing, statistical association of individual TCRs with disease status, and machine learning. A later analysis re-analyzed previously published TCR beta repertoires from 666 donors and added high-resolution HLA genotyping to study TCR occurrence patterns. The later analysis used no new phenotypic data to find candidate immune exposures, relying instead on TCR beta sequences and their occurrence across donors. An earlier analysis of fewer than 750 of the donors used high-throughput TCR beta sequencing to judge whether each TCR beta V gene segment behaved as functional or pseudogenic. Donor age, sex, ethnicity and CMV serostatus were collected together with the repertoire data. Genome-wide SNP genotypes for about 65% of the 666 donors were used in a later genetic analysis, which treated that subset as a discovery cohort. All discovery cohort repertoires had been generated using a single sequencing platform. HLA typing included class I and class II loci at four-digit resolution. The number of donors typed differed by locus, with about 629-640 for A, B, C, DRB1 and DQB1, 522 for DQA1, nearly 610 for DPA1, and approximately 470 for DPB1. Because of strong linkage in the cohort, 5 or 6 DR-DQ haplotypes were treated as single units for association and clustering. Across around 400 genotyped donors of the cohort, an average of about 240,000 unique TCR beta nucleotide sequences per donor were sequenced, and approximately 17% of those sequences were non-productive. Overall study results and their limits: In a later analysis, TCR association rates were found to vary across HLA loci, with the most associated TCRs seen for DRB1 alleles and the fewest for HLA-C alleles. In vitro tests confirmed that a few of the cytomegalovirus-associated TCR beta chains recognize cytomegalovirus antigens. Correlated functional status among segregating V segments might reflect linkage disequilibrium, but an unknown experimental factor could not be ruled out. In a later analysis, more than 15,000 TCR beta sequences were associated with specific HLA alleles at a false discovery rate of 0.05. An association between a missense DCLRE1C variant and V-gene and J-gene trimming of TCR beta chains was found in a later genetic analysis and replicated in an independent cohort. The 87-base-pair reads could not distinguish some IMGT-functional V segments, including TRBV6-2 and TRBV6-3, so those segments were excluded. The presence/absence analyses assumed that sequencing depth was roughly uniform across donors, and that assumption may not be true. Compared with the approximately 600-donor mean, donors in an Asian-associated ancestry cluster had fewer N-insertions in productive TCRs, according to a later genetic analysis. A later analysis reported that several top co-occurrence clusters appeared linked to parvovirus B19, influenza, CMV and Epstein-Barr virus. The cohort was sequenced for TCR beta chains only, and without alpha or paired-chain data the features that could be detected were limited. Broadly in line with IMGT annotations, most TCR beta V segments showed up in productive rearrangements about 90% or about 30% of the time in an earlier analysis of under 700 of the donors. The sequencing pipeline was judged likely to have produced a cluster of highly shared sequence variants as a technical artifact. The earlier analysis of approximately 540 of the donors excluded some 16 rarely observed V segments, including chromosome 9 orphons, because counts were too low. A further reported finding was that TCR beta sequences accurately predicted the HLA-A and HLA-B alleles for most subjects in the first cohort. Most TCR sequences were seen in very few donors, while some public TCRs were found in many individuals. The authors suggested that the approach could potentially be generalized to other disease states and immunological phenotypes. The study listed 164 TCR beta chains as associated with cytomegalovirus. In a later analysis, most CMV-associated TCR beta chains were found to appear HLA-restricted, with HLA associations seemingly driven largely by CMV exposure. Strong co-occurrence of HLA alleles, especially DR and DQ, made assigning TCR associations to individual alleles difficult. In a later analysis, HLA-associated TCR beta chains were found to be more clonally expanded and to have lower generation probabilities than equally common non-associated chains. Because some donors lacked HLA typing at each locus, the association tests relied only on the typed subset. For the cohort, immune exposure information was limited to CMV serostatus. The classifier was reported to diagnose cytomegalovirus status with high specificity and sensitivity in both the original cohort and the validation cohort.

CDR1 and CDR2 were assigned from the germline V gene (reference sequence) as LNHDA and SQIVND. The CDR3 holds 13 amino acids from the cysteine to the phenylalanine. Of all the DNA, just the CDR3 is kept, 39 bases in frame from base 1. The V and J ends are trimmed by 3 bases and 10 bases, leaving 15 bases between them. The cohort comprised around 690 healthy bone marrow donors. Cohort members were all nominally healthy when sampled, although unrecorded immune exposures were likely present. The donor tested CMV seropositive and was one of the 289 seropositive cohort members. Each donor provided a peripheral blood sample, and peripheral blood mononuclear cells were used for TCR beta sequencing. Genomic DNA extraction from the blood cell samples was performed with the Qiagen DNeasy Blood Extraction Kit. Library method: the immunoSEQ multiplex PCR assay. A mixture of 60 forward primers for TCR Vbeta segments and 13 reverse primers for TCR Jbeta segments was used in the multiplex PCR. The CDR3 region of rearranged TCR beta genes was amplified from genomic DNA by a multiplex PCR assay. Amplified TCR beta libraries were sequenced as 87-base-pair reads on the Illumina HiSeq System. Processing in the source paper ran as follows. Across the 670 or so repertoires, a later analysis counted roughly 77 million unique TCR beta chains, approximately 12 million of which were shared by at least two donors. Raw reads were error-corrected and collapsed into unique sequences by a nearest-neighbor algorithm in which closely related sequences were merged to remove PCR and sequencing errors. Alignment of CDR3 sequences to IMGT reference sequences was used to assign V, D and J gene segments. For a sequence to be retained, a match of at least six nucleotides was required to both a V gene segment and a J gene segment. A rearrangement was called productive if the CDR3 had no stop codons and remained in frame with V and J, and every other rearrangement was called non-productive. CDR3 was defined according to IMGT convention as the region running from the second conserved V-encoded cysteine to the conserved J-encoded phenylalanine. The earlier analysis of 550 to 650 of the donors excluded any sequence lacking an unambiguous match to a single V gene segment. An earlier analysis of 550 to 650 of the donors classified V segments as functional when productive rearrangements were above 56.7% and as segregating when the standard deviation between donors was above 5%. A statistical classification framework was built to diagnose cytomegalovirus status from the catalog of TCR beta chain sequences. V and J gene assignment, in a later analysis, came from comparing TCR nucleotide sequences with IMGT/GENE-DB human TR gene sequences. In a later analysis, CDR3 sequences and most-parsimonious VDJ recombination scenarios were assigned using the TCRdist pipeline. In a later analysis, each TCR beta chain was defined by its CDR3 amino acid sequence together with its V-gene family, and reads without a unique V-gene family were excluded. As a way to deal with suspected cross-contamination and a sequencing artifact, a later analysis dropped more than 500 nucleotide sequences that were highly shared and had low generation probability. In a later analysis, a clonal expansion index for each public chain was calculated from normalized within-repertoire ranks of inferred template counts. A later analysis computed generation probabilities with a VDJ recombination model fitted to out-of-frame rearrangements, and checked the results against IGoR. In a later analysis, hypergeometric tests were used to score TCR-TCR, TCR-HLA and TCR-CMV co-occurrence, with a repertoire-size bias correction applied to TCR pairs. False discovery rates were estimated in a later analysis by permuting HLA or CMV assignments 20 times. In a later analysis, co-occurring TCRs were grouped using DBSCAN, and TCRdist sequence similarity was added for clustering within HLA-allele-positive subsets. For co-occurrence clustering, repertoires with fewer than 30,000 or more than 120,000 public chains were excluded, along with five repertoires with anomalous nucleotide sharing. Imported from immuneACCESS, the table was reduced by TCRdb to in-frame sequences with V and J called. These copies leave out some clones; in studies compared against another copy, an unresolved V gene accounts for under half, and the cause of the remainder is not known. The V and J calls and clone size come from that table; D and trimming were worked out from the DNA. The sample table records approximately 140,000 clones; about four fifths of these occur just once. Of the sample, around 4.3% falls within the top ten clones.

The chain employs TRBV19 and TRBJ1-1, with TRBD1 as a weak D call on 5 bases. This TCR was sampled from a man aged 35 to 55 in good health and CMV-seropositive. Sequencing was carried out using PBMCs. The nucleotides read TGTGCCAGTAGTATTTCCGCGTGGCAGGGAGCTTTCTTT. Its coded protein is CASSISAWQGAFF.